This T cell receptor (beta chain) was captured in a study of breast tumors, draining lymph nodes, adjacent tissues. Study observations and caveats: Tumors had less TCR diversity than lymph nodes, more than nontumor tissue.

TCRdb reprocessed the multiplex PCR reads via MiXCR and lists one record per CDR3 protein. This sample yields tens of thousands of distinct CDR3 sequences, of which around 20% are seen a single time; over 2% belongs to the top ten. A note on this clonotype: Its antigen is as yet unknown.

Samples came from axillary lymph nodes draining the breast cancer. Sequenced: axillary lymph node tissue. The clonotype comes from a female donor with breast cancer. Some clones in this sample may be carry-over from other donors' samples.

CDR3 DNA: TGTGCCAGCAGTAGAGCTCGGACAGGGGGCTCCTACGAGCAGTACTTC. Its translation: CASSRARTGGSYEQYF. The J gene is TRBJ2-7, the V gene TRBV28, with 10 bases identical to TRBD1. V trimming: 5 bases; J trimming: 0 bases; junction bases outside the gene matches: 7. CDR1 MDHEN and CDR2 SYDVKM come from the germline V gene. CDR3 length: 16 residues.